Sequencing of this T cell receptor beta chain was carried out in a study of T cell changes during pregnancy in multiple sclerosis. This clone appeared once. This table comes from immunoSEQ multiplex PCR, and its TCRdb copy is limited to in-frame clones, with some not included. The table records about 59,000 clones, 80% to 95% of them present only once. Germline V gene data show CDR1 as MNHEY and CDR2 as SVGAGI. This CDR3 has 15 amino acids. The V and J ends lost 2 bases and 6 bases, in that order; junction bases with no gene match: 8. This clonotype was sampled from a female donor in good health, enrolled as a control in a pregnancy study. The specimen comprised peripheral blood, sampled in the third trimester of pregnancy. The chain carries TRBV6-5 and TRBJ1-1, with 8 nucleotides matching TRBD1. The CDR3 nucleotides are TGTGCCAGCAGTTACCTCAGGGGGCTCATACCTGAAGCTTTCTTT. Amino acids: CASSYLRGLIPEAFF.